Listed below are T cell receptor beta chains from one sample, sequenced in a study of T cell responses to AZD1222 COVID-19 vaccine. Sequencing used immunoSEQ multiplex PCR; TCRdb keeps in-frame clones, though not all of them. The sample lists roughly 80,000 clones, approximately 88% occurring once. The source material was peripheral blood, sampled on day 0 of MenACWY control vaccination. The receptors derive from an adult in good health. The CDR3 runs from the conserved cysteine through the conserved F or W. D genes are given only for firm matches. Only part of the rows carry a size: once, few, many, or a class if the clone is expanded.

v_call	d_call	j_call	clone_size	cdr3_nt	cdr3_aa
TRBV6-1	.	TRBJ1-6	.	TGTGCCAGCAGTGAAGGAGGGCAGGGGAGTTCACCCCTCCACTTT	CASSEGGQGSSPLHF
TRBV6-5	.	TRBJ1-2	once	TGTGCCAGCGGGCGGGACGGAAACTATGGCTACACCTTC	CASGRDGNYGYTF
TRBV7-2	.	TRBJ1-1	.	TGTGCCAGCAGCTTAACGGGGGGCCGGACTGAAGCTTTCTTT	CASSLTGGRTEAFF
TRBV2	.	TRBJ1-1	.	TGTGCCAGCAGCCTCGTAGGAGGAAGAAGAACTGAAGCTTTCTTT	CASSLVGGRRTEAFF
TRBV11-3	.	TRBJ2-5	.	TGTGCCAGCAGCTTACCCCCCCAGCAAGAGACCCAGTACTTC	CASSLPPQQETQYF
TRBV5-1	.	TRBJ1-2	.	TGCGCCAGCAGCTTAGACAGCCCTAACTATGGCTACACCTTC	CASSLDSPNYGYTF
TRBV7-9	.	TRBJ2-1	once	TGTGCCAGCAGCCCCCGAGTTACGCACTCCTACAATGAGCAGTTCTTC	CASSPRVTHSYNEQFF
TRBV3-1/TRBV3-2	TRBD1	TRBJ2-1	.	TGTGCCAGCAGCCAAGACACAGGGGTGTATGAGCAGTTCTTC	CASSQDTGVYEQFF
TRBV7-2	TRBD2	TRBJ2-7	.	TGTGCCAGCAGCCTCCTGAAACCGGGGGGGCCCTTGCGTGGTGACGAGCAGTACTTC	CASSLLKPGGPLRGDEQYF
TRBV30	.	TRBJ1-1	.	TGTGCCTGGAAAACAGGGACCCACACTGAAGCTTTCTTT	CAWKTGTHTEAFF
TRBV7-9	TRBD1	TRBJ1-6	.	TGTGCCAGCAGCTTAGCTCAGGGGGCCTTTTCACCCCTCCACTTT	CASSLAQGAFSPLHF
TRBV12-3/TRBV12-4	.	TRBJ1-1	.	TGTGCCAGCAGTTTTTTTTTGGCTGAAGCTTTCTTT	CASSFFLAEAFF
TRBV5-6	.	TRBJ2-2	.	TGTGCCAGCAGCGAAAAAGGATGGCGGGCGAACACCGGGGAGCTGTTTTTT	CASSEKGWRANTGELFF
TRBV2	.	TRBJ1-4	.	TGTGCCAGCAGTGCGCGGGACCGGTCTGAAAAACTGTTTTTT	CASSARDRSEKLFF
TRBV5-1	.	TRBJ2-1	.	TGCGCCAGCAGCAACACAGGGTCCTCCTACAATGAGCAGTTCTTC	CASSNTGSSYNEQFF
TRBV7-3	TRBD1	TRBJ1-1	.	TGTGCCAGCAGCCCAAACAGGGGCGGCGGGGCTTTCTTT	CASSPNRGGGAFF
TRBV6-2/TRBV6-3	.	TRBJ1-4	.	TGTGCCAGCAGTTACTCGAACGGGGGAGGTGAAAAACTGTTTTTT	CASSYSNGGGEKLFF
TRBV28	TRBD1	TRBJ1-5	.	TGTGCCAGCAGCCCAGACAGGGCCGGTGGCAATCAGCCCCAGCATTTT	CASSPDRAGGNQPQHF
TRBV7-2	.	TRBJ1-2	.	TGTGCCAGCAGCTTAAACAGTGGTATAGCAAACTATGGCTACACCTTC	CASSLNSGIANYGYTF
TRBV6-5	.	TRBJ1-2	.	TGTGCCACCCGTGGCGCTAACTATGGCTACACCTTC	CATRGANYGYTF
TRBV21-1	.	TRBJ1-5	.	TGTGCCAGCAGCAAATTCGACGGGGGACAGCCCCAGCATTTT	CASSKFDGGQPQHF
TRBV7-9	TRBD1	TRBJ2-5	.	TGTGCCAGCAGCTCCCGGGACAGGGAACTGGAGACCCAGTACTTC	CASSSRDRELETQYF
TRBV7-9	.	TRBJ2-2	.	TGTGCCAGCAGCTTACTCCCGGTACGACCCGACACCGGGGAGCTGTTTTTT	CASSLLPVRPDTGELFF
TRBV4-2	.	TRBJ2-5	.	TGTGCCAGCAGCCAAGAATTACGGGGCCACCAAGAGACCCAGTACTTC	CASSQELRGHQETQYF
TRBV5-1	.	TRBJ2-1	.	TGCGCCAGTTCCCTTACGAGCTCCTACAATGAGCAGTTCTTC	CASSLTSSYNEQFF
TRBV7-3	TRBD1	TRBJ2-6	.	TGTGCCAGCAGCCCCGGGACAGGGGCTGGGGCCAACGTCCTGACTTTC	CASSPGTGAGANVLTF
TRBV4-2	.	TRBJ2-4	few	TGTGCCAGCAGCCAAGATTACCACAACATTCAGTACTTC	CASSQDYHNIQYF
TRBV24-1	TRBD1	TRBJ1-1	.	TGTGCCACCAGTGACAGGGGGCAGGGTGAAGCTTTCTTT	CATSDRGQGEAFF
TRBV4-3	.	TRBJ1-2	.	TGCGCCAGCAGCCAAGATCTGGTACAGGGAATCTATGGCTACACCTTC	CASSQDLVQGIYGYTF
TRBV6-2/TRBV6-3	.	TRBJ1-2	few	TGTGCCAGCAGTCCCAGCAGGGGTTCCTATGGCTACACCTTC	CASSPSRGSYGYTF
TRBV19	TRBD2	TRBJ2-7	.	TGTGCCAGTAGTATAGTCCCGCGGGGGTTCTACGAGCAGTACTTC	CASSIVPRGFYEQYF
TRBV29-1	TRBD1	TRBJ2-3	.	TGCAGCGTCCGGACAGGCTCGGCAGATACGCAGTATTTT	CSVRTGSADTQYF
TRBV10-3	.	TRBJ1-1	.	TGTGCCATCAGTGTCGGGCAGCCCACTGAAGCTTTCTTT	CAISVGQPTEAFF
TRBV28	TRBD1	TRBJ2-1	.	TGTGCCAGCAGCCCATCCAGGACAGGGGAAGACAATGAGCAGTTCTTC	CASSPSRTGEDNEQFF
TRBV6-6	.	TRBJ2-1	once	TGTGCCAGCTGGGAGAACAATGAGCAGTTCTTC	CASWENNEQFF
TRBV11-2	TRBD2	TRBJ2-1	.	TGTGCCAGCAGCTCCGGGACTAGTCTGAATGAGCAGTTCTTC	CASSSGTSLNEQFF
TRBV30	.	TRBJ2-5	.	TGTGCCTGGAGTGTACAAGGCAGGCCATCAGAGACCCAGTACTTC	CAWSVQGRPSETQYF
TRBV18	.	TRBJ1-2	.	TGTGCCAGCCGACGCCCAGGAATCTCTAACTATGGCTACACCTTC	CASRRPGISNYGYTF
TRBV19	.	TRBJ1-2	.	TGTGCCAGTAACGCAGGGGCTGACAGGCACGGGAAAGGCTACACCTTC	CASNAGADRHGKGYTF
TRBV9	.	TRBJ2-3	.	TGTGCCAGCAGCGGGGCGGACGAGTTGGACACAGATACGCAGTATTTT	CASSGADELDTDTQYF
TRBV27	TRBD1	TRBJ1-5	few	TGTGCCAGCACCCCTCTGACAGGGGATCTCAATCAGCCCCAGCATTTT	CASTPLTGDLNQPQHF
TRBV9	TRBD1	TRBJ1-2	.	TGTGCCAGCAGCGTAGGGGCGGGACAGCCTTATGGCTACACCTTC	CASSVGAGQPYGYTF
TRBV9	TRBD2	TRBJ2-5	.	TGTGCCAGCAGCCCCCGGGAGGGCCTTCAAGAGACCCAGTACTTC	CASSPREGLQETQYF
TRBV2	.	TRBJ1-5	.	TGTGCCAGCAGCGCCGGGACTGGGCGGAATCAGCCCCAGCATTTT	CASSAGTGRNQPQHF
TRBV28	.	TRBJ2-7	.	TGTGCCAGCAGCGAGGGCTCCTACGAGCAGTACTTC	CASSEGSYEQYF